This is a list of T cell receptor beta chains from one sample in a study of T cell responses to AZD1222 COVID-19 vaccine. The protocol was immunoSEQ multiplex PCR, while the TCRdb copy is restricted to in-frame clones and leaves out a portion. The table shows about 160,000 clones, with 93% occurring only once. This material consisted of peripheral blood, taken on day 0 of AZD1222 vaccination. Every receptor here comes from an adult in good health. Both conserved end residues are part of each CDR3. Each record gives: J gene, V gene, CDR3 length, clone size, D gene, CDR3 DNA, CDR3 protein. The D gene is left open where the match is weak. Where a row states a size, it is once, few, many or the class of an expanded clone; other rows omit it.

j_call: TRBJ1-5
v_call: TRBV9
cdr3_length: 15
clone_size: -
d_call: TRBD1
cdr3_nt: TGTGCCAGCAGTGTTACAGGGGGAAGCAATCAGCCCCAGCATTTT
cdr3_aa: CASSVTGGSNQPQHF

j_call: TRBJ1-1
v_call: TRBV5-1
cdr3_length: 13
clone_size: once
d_call: -
cdr3_nt: TGCGCCAGCAGCTTACCGGGAGGCACTGAAGCTTTCTTT
cdr3_aa: CASSLPGGTEAFF

j_call: TRBJ2-7
v_call: TRBV14
cdr3_length: 21
clone_size: -
d_call: TRBD1
cdr3_nt: TGTGCCAGCAGCCAAGGCCCCCGGACAGGGGGTACAAAGTGGCATTTCTACGAGCAGTACTTC
cdr3_aa: CASSQGPRTGGTKWHFYEQYF

j_call: TRBJ1-2
v_call: TRBV20-1
cdr3_length: 15
clone_size: -
d_call: -
cdr3_nt: TGCAGTGCTAGTATCCTCCTTCAGGGTAACTATGGCTACACCTTC
cdr3_aa: CSASILLQGNYGYTF

j_call: TRBJ2-1
v_call: TRBV25-1
cdr3_length: 14
clone_size: -
d_call: TRBD1
cdr3_nt: TGTGCCAGCAGTGCGCCGGACAGGTATGGGGAGCAGTTCTTC
cdr3_aa: CASSAPDRYGEQFF

j_call: TRBJ2-3
v_call: TRBV5-8
cdr3_length: 16
clone_size: -
d_call: TRBD2
cdr3_nt: TGTGCCAGCAGCTCCCCCCGGGGGGACAGCACAGATACGCAGTATTTT
cdr3_aa: CASSSPRGDSTDTQYF

j_call: TRBJ1-5
v_call: TRBV19
cdr3_length: 14
clone_size: -
d_call: -
cdr3_nt: TGTGCCACCCACAGGGAGCATGGCAATCAGCCCCAGCATTTT
cdr3_aa: CATHREHGNQPQHF

j_call: TRBJ1-2
v_call: TRBV5-1
cdr3_length: 14
clone_size: -
d_call: -
cdr3_nt: TGCGCCAGCAGACCCAGACAGCTCGAGGATGGCTACACCTTC
cdr3_aa: CASRPRQLEDGYTF

j_call: TRBJ2-7
v_call: TRBV4-1
cdr3_length: 13
clone_size: -
d_call: -
cdr3_nt: TGCGCCAGCAGCCAAGGGCCATCCTACGAGCAGTACTTC
cdr3_aa: CASSQGPSYEQYF

j_call: TRBJ1-3
v_call: TRBV28
cdr3_length: 12
clone_size: -
d_call: -
cdr3_nt: TGTGCCAGCAGCCTGACAGGAAACACCATATATTTT
cdr3_aa: CASSLTGNTIYF

j_call: TRBJ1-5
v_call: TRBV6-5
cdr3_length: 16
clone_size: -
d_call: TRBD1
cdr3_nt: TGTGCCAGCAGTTTTGGGACAGCAAGATACAATCAGCCCCAGCATTTT
cdr3_aa: CASSFGTARYNQPQHF

j_call: TRBJ2-2
v_call: TRBV12-3/TRBV12-4
cdr3_length: 13
clone_size: -
d_call: -
cdr3_nt: TGTGCCAGCAGCCTGGTGAGCACCGGGGAGCTGTTTTTT
cdr3_aa: CASSLVSTGELFF

j_call: TRBJ2-1
v_call: TRBV28
cdr3_length: 17
clone_size: -
d_call: TRBD2
cdr3_nt: TGTGCCAGCAGTCCACTCCGAACTAGCGGGGGGCGAAATGAGCAGTTCTTC
cdr3_aa: CASSPLRTSGGRNEQFF

j_call: TRBJ1-5
v_call: TRBV7-8
cdr3_length: 18
clone_size: -
d_call: TRBD1
cdr3_nt: TGTGCCAGCAGCCCATGGGACAGGGGACGGGGAAGCAATCAGCCCCAGCATTTT
cdr3_aa: CASSPWDRGRGSNQPQHF

j_call: TRBJ1-2
v_call: TRBV5-5
cdr3_length: 13
clone_size: -
d_call: TRBD1
cdr3_nt: TGTGCCAGCACCTTCGGGACAGGGTATGGCTACACCTTC
cdr3_aa: CASTFGTGYGYTF

j_call: TRBJ1-2
v_call: TRBV19
cdr3_length: 15
clone_size: -
d_call: TRBD1
cdr3_nt: TGTGCCAGTAGCACAAGACTTAGGGGGCTGGATGGCTACACCTTC
cdr3_aa: CASSTRLRGLDGYTF

j_call: TRBJ1-2
v_call: TRBV11-2
cdr3_length: 17
clone_size: -
d_call: TRBD1
cdr3_nt: TGTGCCAGCAGCTTAGATCCGGGACAGGGGCCGCGGTATGGCTACACCTTC
cdr3_aa: CASSLDPGQGPRYGYTF

j_call: TRBJ2-2
v_call: TRBV5-1
cdr3_length: 16
clone_size: -
d_call: TRBD1
cdr3_nt: TGCGCCAGCAGCGATCCGGGACAGCTGTTAGCCGGGGAGCTGTTTTTT
cdr3_aa: CASSDPGQLLAGELFF

j_call: TRBJ2-7
v_call: TRBV18
cdr3_length: 16
clone_size: -
d_call: TRBD1
cdr3_nt: TGTGCCAGCTCACCTGCAGGGACAGGGGGACTACGCGAGCAGTACTTC
cdr3_aa: CASSPAGTGGLREQYF

j_call: TRBJ1-2
v_call: TRBV24-1
cdr3_length: 16
clone_size: -
d_call: -
cdr3_nt: TGTGCCACCAGTGATACACGTGGGGGGCTGGCCTATGGCTACACCTTC
cdr3_aa: CATSDTRGGLAYGYTF

j_call: TRBJ2-1
v_call: TRBV6-1
cdr3_length: 13
clone_size: -
d_call: -
cdr3_nt: TGTGCCAGCAGTGAAGCGCGATCCGGGGAGCAGTTCTTC
cdr3_aa: CASSEARSGEQFF

j_call: TRBJ1-2
v_call: TRBV2
cdr3_length: 18
clone_size: -
d_call: -
cdr3_nt: TGTGCCAGCAGTAGGACCGGATCTCTCCTTAGTTTCCAGTATGGCTACACCTTC
cdr3_aa: CASSRTGSLLSFQYGYTF

j_call: TRBJ2-1
v_call: TRBV7-2
cdr3_length: 15
clone_size: -
d_call: -
cdr3_nt: TGTGCCAGCAGCTTAGCGGCAGGTTCCTACAATGAGCAGTTCTTC
cdr3_aa: CASSLAAGSYNEQFF

j_call: TRBJ2-7
v_call: TRBV7-9
cdr3_length: 15
clone_size: -
d_call: -
cdr3_nt: TGTGCCAGCAGCCTTATACAGGGATACGTTTACGAGCAGTACTTC
cdr3_aa: CASSLIQGYVYEQYF

j_call: TRBJ2-5
v_call: TRBV10-3
cdr3_length: 13
clone_size: -
d_call: -
cdr3_nt: TGTGCCATCAGTGGGGGCATCCAAGAGACCCAGTACTTC
cdr3_aa: CAISGGIQETQYF

j_call: TRBJ1-1
v_call: TRBV7-9
cdr3_length: 14
clone_size: -
d_call: -
cdr3_nt: TGTGCCAGCATACCCACAGGTATGAACACTGAAGCTTTCTTT
cdr3_aa: CASIPTGMNTEAFF

j_call: TRBJ1-2
v_call: TRBV7-8
cdr3_length: 14
clone_size: -
d_call: -
cdr3_nt: TGTGCCAGCAGCTCGGTGATCCCTGGGGGTGGCTACACCTTC
cdr3_aa: CASSSVIPGGGYTF

j_call: TRBJ2-2
v_call: TRBV7-9
cdr3_length: 14
clone_size: -
d_call: -
cdr3_nt: TGTGCCAGCAGAATTACAGGGAACACCGGGGAGCTGTTTTTT
cdr3_aa: CASRITGNTGELFF

j_call: TRBJ1-5
v_call: TRBV19
cdr3_length: 16
clone_size: once
d_call: -
cdr3_nt: TGTGCCAGTAGTCCGAGACCTGGGGGAAGCAATCAGCCCCAGCATTTT
cdr3_aa: CASSPRPGGSNQPQHF

j_call: TRBJ1-1
v_call: TRBV5-1
cdr3_length: 15
clone_size: once
d_call: -
cdr3_nt: TGCGCCAGCAGCTTGGTGGGGCCACCAAACACTGAAGCTTTCTTT
cdr3_aa: CASSLVGPPNTEAFF

j_call: TRBJ2-7
v_call: TRBV28
cdr3_length: 14
clone_size: -
d_call: -
cdr3_nt: TGTGCCAGCAGTTTATCGGACGGAATTTACGAGCAGTACTTC
cdr3_aa: CASSLSDGIYEQYF

j_call: TRBJ1-5
v_call: TRBV19
cdr3_length: 15
clone_size: once
d_call: TRBD1
cdr3_nt: TGTGCCAGTAAACAGACAGGGGGGAGGAATCAGCCCCAGCATTTT
cdr3_aa: CASKQTGGRNQPQHF

j_call: TRBJ1-5
v_call: TRBV6-1
cdr3_length: 12
clone_size: -
d_call: -
cdr3_nt: TGTGCCAGCTCGCAGTGGAATCAGCCCCAGCATTTT
cdr3_aa: CASSQWNQPQHF

j_call: TRBJ1-3
v_call: TRBV7-2
cdr3_length: 16
clone_size: -
d_call: -
cdr3_nt: TGTGCCAGCAGCTTTATGGGTATCCATTCTGGAAACACCATATATTTT
cdr3_aa: CASSFMGIHSGNTIYF

j_call: TRBJ2-7
v_call: TRBV6-2/TRBV6-3
cdr3_length: 14
clone_size: -
d_call: -
cdr3_nt: TGTGCCAGCAGTTACTCGATAACAGGGTCCGAGCAGTACTTC
cdr3_aa: CASSYSITGSEQYF

j_call: TRBJ1-1
v_call: TRBV9
cdr3_length: 15
clone_size: -
d_call: -
cdr3_nt: TGTGCCAGCAGCGAGGACGGAAGGGGACACACTGAAGCTTTCTTT
cdr3_aa: CASSEDGRGHTEAFF

j_call: TRBJ2-1
v_call: TRBV9
cdr3_length: 15
clone_size: -
d_call: -
cdr3_nt: TGTGCCAGCAGCGTAAGCGGGTTCGGAGACAATGAGCAGTTCTTC
cdr3_aa: CASSVSGFGDNEQFF

j_call: TRBJ1-2
v_call: TRBV27
cdr3_length: 16
clone_size: -
d_call: -
cdr3_nt: TGTGCCAGCAGTTTATCGGGACCTCAGGACAACTATGGCTACACCTTC
cdr3_aa: CASSLSGPQDNYGYTF

j_call: TRBJ2-5
v_call: TRBV30
cdr3_length: 12
clone_size: once
d_call: -
cdr3_nt: TGTGCCTGGAGTGTCGACAGGGAGACCCAGTACTTC
cdr3_aa: CAWSVDRETQYF

j_call: TRBJ1-1
v_call: TRBV18
cdr3_length: 15
clone_size: few
d_call: TRBD1
cdr3_nt: TGTGCCAGCTCACAGCAGGGGGCCCTGAACACTGAAGCTTTCTTT
cdr3_aa: CASSQQGALNTEAFF

j_call: TRBJ1-1
v_call: TRBV5-1
cdr3_length: 13
clone_size: -
d_call: -
cdr3_nt: TGCGCCAGCAGGGGGGATATGAACACTGAAGCTTTCTTT
cdr3_aa: CASRGDMNTEAFF

j_call: TRBJ1-1
v_call: TRBV6-1
cdr3_length: 14
clone_size: -
d_call: -
cdr3_nt: TGTGCCAGCAGTGAAAGGGGCTTGGGCACTGAAGCTTTCTTT
cdr3_aa: CASSERGLGTEAFF

j_call: TRBJ2-7
v_call: TRBV6-2/TRBV6-3
cdr3_length: 15
clone_size: -
d_call: TRBD1
cdr3_nt: TGTGCCAGCAGCTCCGCCGGGACAGACTACTACGAGCAGTACTTC
cdr3_aa: CASSSAGTDYYEQYF

j_call: TRBJ2-5
v_call: TRBV5-1
cdr3_length: 14
clone_size: once
d_call: -
cdr3_nt: TGCGCCAGCAGCGCAAGGACAGATCAAGAGACCCAGTACTTC
cdr3_aa: CASSARTDQETQYF